This T cell receptor beta chain emerged from a study of lymphopenia after photon versus proton radiotherapy. CDR3 length equals 15 residues. Germline-derived CDR1 and CDR2 are SGHTA and FQGTGA. V dropped 6 bases and J dropped 7; count of bases not matched to a gene: 10. Only in-frame clones appear in the TCRdb table, and some are missing; sequencing was by immunoSEQ multiplex PCR. The table has some 16,000 clones, roughly nine tenths seen once. Worth noting for this clone: Its cognate antigen is unknown.

General study findings and limits: A bigger post-nadir fall in TCR diversity correlated inversely with survival time in deceased patients. Survival link was tested only in deceased patients; proton benefit remains a possibility. Proton therapy kept repertoires fairly stable, unlike photons, which gained effector/memory cells. Oligoclonal CD8+ Temra expansion after nadir drove photon patients' diversity drop.

The sequencing used peripheral blood, collected from a patient treated with proton-based radiotherapy. The rearrangement joins TRBV7-3 to TRBJ2-2; 8 nucleotides line up with TRBD1. This receptor was taken from a woman aged 55-70 years with cholangiocarcinoma. Some clones in this sample may be carry-over from other donors' samples. The CDR3 protein is CASRTGAPFVGELFF. CDR3 coding DNA: TGTGCCAGCAGGACAGGGGCACCGTTTGTCGGGGAGCTGTTTTTT.